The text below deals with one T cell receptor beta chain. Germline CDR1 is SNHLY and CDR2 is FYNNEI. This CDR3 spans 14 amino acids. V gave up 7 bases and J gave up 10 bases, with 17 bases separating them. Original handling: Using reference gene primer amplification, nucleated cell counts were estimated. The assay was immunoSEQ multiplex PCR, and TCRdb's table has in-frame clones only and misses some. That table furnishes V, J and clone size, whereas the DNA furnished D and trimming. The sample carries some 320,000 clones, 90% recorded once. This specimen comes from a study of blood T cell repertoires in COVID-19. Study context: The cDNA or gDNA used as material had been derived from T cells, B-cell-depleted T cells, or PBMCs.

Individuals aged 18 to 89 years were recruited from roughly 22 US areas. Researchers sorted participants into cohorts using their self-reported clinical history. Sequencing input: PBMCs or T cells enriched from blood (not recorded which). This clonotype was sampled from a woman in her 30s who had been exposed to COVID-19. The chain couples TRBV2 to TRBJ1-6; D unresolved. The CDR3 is CASIPLLTESPLHF. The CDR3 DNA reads TGTGCCAGCATTCCCCTCCTGACGGAGTCACCCCTCCACTTT.